This T cell receptor beta chain was identified during a study of cytomegalovirus exposure and HLA in healthy donors. CDR1 and CDR2 from the germline V gene are MNHNS and SASEGT. The CDR3 has 14 residues. V was cut by 1 base and J by 8 bases, with 13 bases left in between. With 60 Vbeta and 13 Jbeta primers, the PCR was carried out. Clones were read by immunoSEQ multiplex PCR, and TCRdb kept only the in-frame ones, dropping some. The sample holds 150,000 to 200,000 clones; roughly 85% are singletons and the top ten take 1%. Notes on the study in general: The study reported that TCR beta sequences accurately predicted HLA-A and HLA-B alleles in most subjects.

Regarding this clone: Its cognate antigen is unknown.

The chain uses TRBV6-1 and TRBJ2-3; D perhaps matches TRBD2 (5 bases). Sequencing input: PBMCs. This TCR came from a boy younger than 10 in good health and CMV-seronegative. CDR3 in DNA: TGTGCCAGCAGTGAAGGATTCGGACTGAGTACGCAGTATTTT. This gives the protein CASSEGFGLSTQYF.